This T cell receptor beta chain was sequenced during a study of OX40 agonist ivuxolimab in advanced cancers. The CDR3 runs 13 residues. The germline V gene encodes CDR1 SGHTA and CDR2 FQGTGA. V was cut by 3 bases and J by 5 bases, with 11 bases left in between. The assay was immunoSEQ multiplex PCR, and TCRdb's table has in-frame clones only and misses some. This repertoire shows under 80,000 clones, roughly 84% found once; its top ten account for under 2.5%. The clonotype was recovered from an adult with an advanced solid tumor such as melanoma, head and neck, liver or kidney cancer. Sequences were derived from CD4+ or CD8+ T cells sorted from blood, sampled in a trial of the OX40 agonist ivuxolimab. This chain joins TRBV7-3 and TRBJ2-7, with TRBD2 as a possible D gene (7 bases). This chain's CDR3 is CASSLGGPNEQYF. DNA for the CDR3: TGTGCCAGCAGCTTGGGGGGGCCCAACGAGCAGTACTTC.